The source of this T cell receptor (beta chain) is a study of T cell responses to AZD1222 COVID-19 vaccine. Overall study results and limits: No day 14 peak samples; only post-peak repertoires were characterized. Recipients of two AZD1222 doses showed rising Spike-specific TCR breadth and depth.

V was pared by 1 base and J by 7 bases, with 14 bases between. The CDR3 totals 14 residues. The germline V gene encodes CDR1 MNHNS and CDR2 SASEGT. Notes on this clone: Its specificity is unknown.

Assay used: immunoSEQ multiplex PCR; TCRdb lists only in-frame clones, some missing. This sample has some 84,000 clones, with roughly 88% found just once. This clonotype originated in an adult who received the AZD1222 COVID-19 vaccine. The gene calls are TRBV6-1 and TRBJ2-7; maybe TRBD1 (5 bases). Sample: peripheral blood, taken 28 days after the second AZD1222 dose. The CDR3 coding sequence is TGTGCCAGCAGTGAAGTAAGGCCAGGGTATGAGCAGTACGTC. The encoded protein is CASSEVRPGYEQYV.